The 30 T cell receptor beta chains presented below share a single source sample, sequenced in a study of T cells in localized non-small cell lung cancer. Profiled with immunoSEQ multiplex PCR; TCRdb holds only in-frame clones, not every one. The sample gives around 64,000 clones, 81% of which show up once; 4.7% is in the top ten. This specimen was PBMCs, taken before any cancer treatment. The receptors stem from a man aged 35 to 70 with stage II lung adenocarcinoma.

The table lists this clone with a few counts. V and J are TRBV2 and TRBJ2-3; a weak D match, TRBD2 (6 bases). V was trimmed by 3 bases and J by 4 bases, leaving 11 bases between them. The CDR3 has 14 amino acids. Germline assignment: CDR1 SNHLY and CDR2 FYNNEI. The CDR3 reads CASSDQRAADTQYF. DNA of the CDR3: TGTGCCAGCAGTGACCAGCGGGCGGCAGATACGCAGTATTTT. Full variable domain (outside the CDR3, taken from reference TRBV2 and TRBJ2-3): EPEVTQTPSHQVTQMGQEVILRCVPISNHLYFYWYRQILGQKVEFLVSFYNNEISEKSEIFDDQFSVERPDGSNFTLKIRSTKLEDSAMYFCASSDQRAADTQYFGPGTRLTVL.

This clone was seen more than once but under ten times. The chain combines TRBV29-1 with TRBJ2-5; no firm D call. CDR3 size: 10 residues. The V end was cut by 6 bases, the J end by 5 bases, with 7 bases between. Germline CDR1 is SQVTM and CDR2 is ANQGSEA. CDR3 residues: CSVRWETQYF. CDR3 in DNA: TGCAGCGTCCGCTGGGAGACCCAGTACTTC. Using reference TRBV29-1 and TRBJ2-5 for the parts outside the CDR3, the full variable domain is SAVISQKPSRDICQRGTSLTIQCQVDSQVTMMFWYRQQPGQSLTLIATANQGSEATYESGFVIDKFPISRPNLTFSTLTVSNMSPEDSSIYLCSVRWETQYFGPGTRLLVL.

This clone was detected a few times. This rearrangement joins TRBV7-2 to TRBJ1-5, with TRBD1 matching 7 bases. Germline V gene sequence: CDR1 SGHTA, CDR2 FQGNSA. Germline trimming cut 8 bases from V and 1 base from J; bases unmatched to any gene: 5. There are 14 residues in the CDR3. The DNA for the CDR3 is TGTGCCAGCGGCCTACAGGGGAGCAATCAGCCCCAGCATTTT. This sequence encodes CASGLQGSNQPQHF.

The chain uses TRBV5-1 and TRBJ2-3; no clear D. The CDR3 is made up of 16 amino acids. The germline V gene encodes CDR1 SGHRS and CDR2 YFSETQ. V lost 0 bases and J 3 bases, leaving 14 bases between the germline ends. The CDR3 DNA sequence: TGCGCCAGCAGCTTGGGAGGCGGCCCTAAGACAGATACGCAGTATTTT. It is translated as CASSLGGGPKTDTQYF.

V is TRBV4-1 and J is TRBJ1-2; weak D call: TRBD1 (6 bases). From germline, CDR1 is MGHRA and CDR2 YSYEKL. V gave up 5 bases and J gave up 0 bases, with 16 bases separating them. The CDR3 runs to 16 residues. The CDR3 DNA sequence: TGCGCCAGCAGCGCCACTATACAGGGTTCTAACTATGGCTACACCTTC. Its translation is CASSATIQGSNYGYTF.

The rearrangement links TRBV4-1 to TRBJ2-1; tentative D call: TRBD2 (6 bases). Trimming removed 4 bases at V and 12 bases at J, with 16 bases between. Germline V lookup: CDR1 MGHRA, CDR2 YSYEKL. This CDR3 has 13 residues. CDR3 nucleotide sequence: TGCGCCAGCAGCCTTCAAGATTCCGGGGGGCAGTTCTTC. Its protein product is CASSLQDSGGQFF.

The chain recombines TRBV7-2 with TRBJ1-2; a possible D gene is TRBD1 (6 bases). The CDR3 is 15 residues long. Trimming shortened V by 0 bases and J by 8 bases, and 16 bases separated the two germline ends. Per germline, CDR1 SGHTA and CDR2 FQGNSA. The CDR3 DNA sequence: TGTGCCAGCAGCTTAGCACCCGACAGGAGATGGGGCTACACCTTC. It yields the protein CASSLAPDRRWGYTF.

The chain carries TRBV29-1 and TRBJ2-5, with D possibly TRBD2 on 6 matching bases. This CDR3 comprises 14 residues. CDR1 and CDR2 from the germline V gene are SQVTM and ANQGSEA. V was clipped by 0 bases and J by 9 bases, with 17 bases between them. CDR3 in DNA: TGCAGCGTTGAAGATTACGAGGGAGGCCGGGCCCAGTACTTC. Encoded protein: CSVEDYEGGRAQYF. Using reference TRBV29-1 and TRBJ2-5 for the parts outside the CDR3, the full variable domain is SAVISQKPSRDICQRGTSLTIQCQVDSQVTMMFWYRQQPGQSLTLIATANQGSEATYESGFVIDKFPISRPNLTFSTLTVSNMSPEDSSIYLCSVEDYEGGRAQYFGPGTRLLVL.

The J gene is TRBJ2-1, the V gene TRBV29-1, with TRBD1 as a possible D gene (5 bases). From germline, CDR1 is SQVTM and CDR2 ANQGSEA. This CDR3 is 13 amino acids long. With 0 bases removed from V and 8 bases from J, the gap between germline ends came to 11 bases. The CDR3: CSVEEGLADEQFF. The CDR3 DNA sequence: TGCAGCGTTGAAGAGGGGCTTGCGGATGAGCAGTTCTTC.

This clone has only one observation. J is TRBJ1-2 and V is TRBV19; TRBD1 matches at 11 bases. Germline CDR1 LNHDA, CDR2 SQIVND (reference sequence). V dropped 3 bases and J dropped 4; count of bases not matched to a gene: 7. The CDR3 spans 16 residues. The CDR3 loop is CASSISGQGAFYGYTF. CDR3 DNA: TGTGCCAGTAGTATTTCCGGACAGGGGGCTTTCTATGGCTACACCTTC.

The V gene is TRBV14, the J gene TRBJ2-3, with 9 positions matching TRBD2. Trimming at V came to 1 base and at J to 4 bases, leaving 3 bases not matched to a gene. This CDR3 has 15 amino acids. Germline-derived CDR1 and CDR2 are SGHDN and FVKESK. The CDR3 nucleotides read TGTGCCAGCAGCCAAGTTAGCGGGAGAGCAGATACGCAGTATTTT. Amino acid sequence: CASSQVSGRADTQYF.

J is TRBJ2-3 and V is TRBV25-1; D is undetermined. CDR3 length: 12 amino acids. The V gene's germline CDR1 is MGHDK and CDR2 SYGVNS. The germline V and J ends were trimmed by 1 base and 6 bases, with 5 bases remaining between them. Written as DNA, the CDR3 is TGTGCCAGCAGTGAATTACAGGATACGCAGTATTTT. This encodes CASSELQDTQYF.

The chain combines TRBV5-1 with TRBJ2-7, with 8 bases fitting TRBD1. Losses at the gene ends were 4 bases for V and 2 bases for J; bases not matched to a gene: 2. The CDR3 is 13 residues long. Germline CDR1 SGHRS, CDR2 YFSETQ. Here the CDR3 DNA reads TGCGCCAGCAGCCTGGACAGGGCCTACGAGCAGTACTTC. Its protein product is CASSLDRAYEQYF. Filled out from reference TRBV5-1 and TRBJ2-7, the complete variable domain reads KAGVTQTPRYLIKTRGQQVTLSCSPISGHRSVSWYQQTPGQGLQFLFEYFSETQRNKGNFPGRFSGRQFSNSRSEMNVSTLELGDSALYLCASSLDRAYEQYFGPGTRLTVT.

The V gene is TRBV28, the J gene TRBJ1-5, with TRBD1 matching 8 bases. The junction had 10 bases not matched to a gene; V was cut back by 7 bases and J by 5 bases. Germline V CDR1 and CDR2: MDHEN, SYDVKM. The CDR3 is 15 amino acids. Here the CDR3 reads CASTQQGEAHQPQHF. Here the CDR3 DNA reads TGTGCCAGCACCCAACAGGGGGAGGCCCATCAGCCCCAGCATTTT.

The J gene is TRBJ1-1, the V gene TRBV19; 9 bases line up with TRBD1. Germline V gene data show CDR1 as LNHDA and CDR2 as SQIVND (reference sequence). This CDR3 spans 16 amino acids. Unmatched junction bases numbered 8, after V lost 5 bases and J lost 1 base. The CDR3 sequence is CASSVQGQGGNTEAFF. The CDR3 DNA reads TGTGCCAGTAGTGTACAGGGACAGGGCGGGAACACTGAAGCTTTCTTT.

V gene TRBV9 combines with J gene TRBJ2-7; 8 bases align to TRBD2. After removal of 4 bases from V and 3 bases from J, the junction contained 6 bases not matched to a gene. The CDR3 is 14 amino acids. Germline CDR1 reads SGDLS; CDR2 reads YYNGEE. In DNA form, the CDR3 reads TGTGCCAGCAGCCCCGGGACTAGTTACTACGAGCAGTACTTC. Translating it yields CASSPGTSYYEQYF. Looking up the rest from reference TRBV9 and TRBJ2-7 gives the full variable domain: DSGVTQTPKHLITATGQRVTLRCSPRSGDLSVYWYQQSLDQGLQFLIQYYNGEERAKGNILERFSAQQFPDLHSELNLSSLELGDSALYFCASSPGTSYYEQYFGPGTRLTVT.

This clone has just one count. The chain has TRBV9 and TRBJ2-7; 12 bases match TRBD2. V gave up 3 bases and J gave up 2 bases; unmatched junction bases: 3. Germline values: CDR1 SGDLS, CDR2 YYNGEE. The CDR3 extends over 15 amino acids. In nucleotides, the CDR3 is TGTGCCAGCAGCGAGACTAGCGGGGGACCCTACGAGCAGTACTTC. It translates to CASSETSGGPYEQYF.

This chain connects TRBV25-1 to TRBJ1-2; TRBD1 aligns across 8 bases. The CDR3 is 14 residues long. V shed 3 bases and J 3 bases; nucleotides not matched to a gene: 3. Germline values: CDR1 MGHDK, CDR2 SYGVNS. CDR3 loop: CASSDQGAYYGYTF. The DNA for the CDR3 is TGTGCCAGCAGTGACCAGGGGGCCTACTATGGCTACACCTTC.

The rearrangement links TRBV5-4 to TRBJ1-1; D remains unclear. This CDR3 region has 11 residues. CDR1 SGHNT and CDR2 YYREEE come from the germline V gene (reference sequence). V shed 4 bases and J shed 5 bases, with 6 bases lying between them. The CDR3 sequence is CASSAQTEAFF. CDR3 DNA: TGTGCCAGCAGCGCCCAGACTGAAGCTTTCTTT. Combining the CDR3 with reference TRBV5-4 and TRBJ1-1 gives the whole variable domain ETGVTQSPTHLIKTRGQQVTLRCSSQSGHNTVSWYQQALGQGPQFIFQYYREEENGRGNFPPRFSGLQFPNYSSELNVNALELDDSALYLCASSAQTEAFFGQGTRLTVV.

This sequence joins TRBV19 and TRBJ1-3; a possible D gene is TRBD1 (5 bases). The CDR3 is 17 amino acids. From germline, CDR1 is LNHDA and CDR2 SQIVND (reference sequence). Trimming shortened V by 4 bases and J by 0 bases, and 16 bases separated the two germline ends. This CDR3 is CASSTPGRGDSGNTIYF. CDR3 in DNA: TGTGCCAGTAGTACACCGGGACGGGGTGACTCTGGAAACACCATATATTTT.

This chain links TRBV5-4 with TRBJ2-1; 10 bases agree with TRBD2. The trim removed 0 bases at V and 9 bases at J, leaving 6 bases unmatched. The CDR3 length is 15 residues. In germline, CDR1 is SGHNT, CDR2 YYREEE (reference sequence). The CDR3 loop reads CASSLGLAGEGEQFF. The DNA of the CDR3 is TGTGCCAGCAGCTTGGGTCTAGCGGGAGAGGGTGAGCAGTTCTTC.

A remark on this clone: Different DNA sequences within this sample yield the same CDR3. CDR3 DNA sequence: TGTGCCAGCAGCTTAAATACCGGGGAGCTGTTTTTT. This encodes CASSLNTGELFF. The genes are TRBV7-3 and TRBJ2-2; D remains unclear. The CDR3 runs to 12 residues. V lost 1 base to trimming and J lost 5 bases, with 2 bases between them. Germline CDR1 is SGHTA and CDR2 is FQGTGA.

The V gene is TRBV5-1, the J gene TRBJ1-2; perhaps TRBD1 as D (5 bases). V was shortened by 3 bases and J by 0 bases, with 15 bases between the two germline ends. There are 16 residues in the CDR3. Germline V CDR1 and CDR2: SGHRS, YFSETQ. The CDR3 DNA sequence: TGCGCCAGCAGCTCCGGGACTTCCCGAACTAACTATGGCTACACCTTC. Amino acids: CASSSGTSRTNYGYTF.

This sequence joins TRBV6-1 and TRBJ1-1; 7 bases match TRBD1. Germline V gene lookup returns CDR1 MNHNS and CDR2 SASEGT. Trimming took 2 bases from V and 5 from J; bases not matched to a gene: 5. The CDR3 runs to 14 residues. The CDR3 DNA reads as TGTGCCAGCAGTGAATATACAGGGGATACTGAAGCTTTCTTT. This encodes CASSEYTGDTEAFF.

The rearrangement links TRBV19 to TRBJ1-2, with 9 positions matching TRBD1. Germline assignment: CDR1 LNHDA and CDR2 SQIVND (reference sequence). J lost 4 bases, V lost 7 bases, and 7 bases had no gene match. This CDR3 contains 14 residues. The CDR3 loop is CASMATGGVYGYTF. CDR3 coding DNA: TGTGCCAGTATGGCGACAGGGGGGGTCTATGGCTACACCTTC.

V usage is TRBV10-3 and J usage is TRBJ2-1; D perhaps matches TRBD2 (7 bases). The CDR3 sequence is 15 residues long. V dropped 7 bases and J dropped 7 bases, with 20 bases sitting between them. Germline V CDR1 and CDR2: ENHRY, SYGVKD. The CDR3 nucleotides are TGTGCCATCAATGGGGGGGCGGAGGGCCGGAATGAGCAGTTCTTC. It translates to CAINGGAEGRNEQFF.

The rearrangement uses TRBV7-9 and TRBJ2-5; 13 nucleotides match TRBD2. V lost 4 bases, J lost 0 bases, and 8 bases stayed unmatched. The CDR3 runs to 18 residues. From germline, CDR1 is SEHNR and CDR2 FQNEAQ (reference sequence). CDR3 nucleotides: TGTGCCAGCAGCTCCACTAGCGGGAGGGCCCTCGACCAAGAGACCCAGTACTTC. The encoded protein is CASSSTSGRALDQETQYF.

The V call is TRBV29-1, the J call TRBJ1-5; weak D call: TRBD1 (6 bases). The CDR3 length is 12 residues. V dropped 4 bases and J dropped 4 bases, with 8 bases sitting between them. CDR1 SQVTM and CDR2 ANQGSEA come from the germline V gene. The CDR3 loop reads CSVGQGNQPQHF. For the CDR3, the DNA is TGCAGCGTTGGGCAGGGGAATCAGCCCCAGCATTTT. The full variable domain, its missing parts supplied by reference TRBV29-1 and TRBJ1-5, is SAVISQKPSRDICQRGTSLTIQCQVDSQVTMMFWYRQQPGQSLTLIATANQGSEATYESGFVIDKFPISRPNLTFSTLTVSNMSPEDSSIYLCSVGQGNQPQHFGDGTRLSIL.

This clone has only one observation. The rearrangement joins TRBV18 to TRBJ1-1; 7 nucleotides match TRBD1. The length of the CDR3 is 20 residues. The germline gives CDR1 KGHSH, CDR2 LQKENI. V shed 1 base, J shed 4 bases, and the junction held 21 bases outside the gene matches. The CDR3 is CASSPLPNPGQSEKTTEAFF. As DNA, the CDR3 is TGTGCCAGCTCACCACTGCCCAACCCGGGACAGTCAGAAAAAACCACTGAAGCTTTCTTT.

The chain joins TRBV5-6 to TRBJ1-2; possibly TRBD1 for D (6 bases). Trimming took off 0 bases at V and 8 bases at J, with 23 bases between the two ends. CDR3 length: 17 amino acids. CDR1 is SGHDT and CDR2 is YYEEEE in the germline V gene. This CDR3 is CASSLDPQGTERRGYTF. CDR3 bases: TGTGCCAGCAGCTTGGATCCCCAGGGGACCGAGAGGAGGGGCTACACCTTC. The full variable domain, in which reference TRBV5-6 and TRBJ1-2 provide the parts outside the CDR3, is DAGVTQSPTHLIKTRGQQVTLRCSPKSGHDTVSWYQQALGQGPQFIFQYYEEEERQRGNFPDRFSGHQFPNYSSELNVNALLLGDSALYLCASSLDPQGTERRGYTFGSGTRLTVV.